The rows below give T cell receptor beta chains drawn from one sample of a study of blood T cell repertoires in COVID-19. Sequencing used immunoSEQ multiplex PCR; TCRdb keeps in-frame clones, though not all of them. The sample carries 210,000 or so clones, less than 85% recorded once. The specimen was PBMCs or T cells enriched from blood (not recorded which). All receptors come from a man aged 60 to 75 who had recovered from COVID-19. Each CDR3 is given with its conserved first and last residue. The order of the fields is clone size, V gene, D gene, J gene, CDR3 protein, CDR3 DNA. The D gene is left open where the match is weak. Rows give clone size only sometimes, using once, few, many, or a class for an expanded clone.

size: NA; V: TRBV10-3; D: TRBD1; J: TRBJ1-4; CDR3: CAISDSQGATNEKLFF; DNA: TGTGCCATCAGTGATTCACAGGGGGCGACTAATGAAAAACTGTTTTTT
size: NA; V: TRBV11-2; D: NA; J: TRBJ1-2; CDR3: CASSSTAGSGYGYTF; DNA: TGTGCCAGCAGCTCCACGGCGGGGTCGGGCTATGGCTACACCTTC
size: once; V: TRBV24-1; D: TRBD1; J: TRBJ2-3; CDR3: CATGTGYTDTQYF; DNA: TGTGCCACAGGGACAGGCTACACAGATACGCAGTATTTT
size: NA; V: TRBV11-3; D: NA; J: TRBJ2-3; CDR3: CASRLGLTDTQYF; DNA: TGTGCCAGCAGATTGGGACTCACAGATACGCAGTATTTT
size: NA; V: TRBV19; D: NA; J: TRBJ2-2; CDR3: CASSIDRSGYTGELFF; DNA: TGTGCCAGTAGTATTGACAGGTCGGGATACACCGGGGAGCTGTTTTTT
size: NA; V: TRBV12-3/TRBV12-4; D: TRBD1; J: TRBJ2-3; CDR3: CASTGGADTQYF; DNA: TGTGCCAGCACAGGGGGCGCAGATACGCAGTATTTT
size: NA; V: TRBV2; D: TRBD1; J: TRBJ2-5; CDR3: CASSGTGGGRLAQYF; DNA: TGTGCCAGCAGTGGGACAGGGGGCGGTCGTTTGGCCCAGTACTTC
size: NA; V: TRBV4-2; D: TRBD1; J: TRBJ1-2; CDR3: CASSLQGADYGYTF; DNA: TGTGCCAGCAGCCTGCAGGGGGCTGACTATGGCTACACCTTC
size: NA; V: TRBV19; D: NA; J: TRBJ2-7; CDR3: CASSMGQGTREQYF; DNA: TGTGCCAGTAGTATGGGGCAGGGAACTCGCGAGCAGTACTTC
size: NA; V: TRBV7-9; D: NA; J: TRBJ1-4; CDR3: CASSLVGGKLFF; DNA: TGTGCCAGCAGCTTAGTAGGCGGGAAACTGTTTTTT
size: NA; V: TRBV6-5; D: NA; J: TRBJ1-2; CDR3: CASRPFSANYGYTF; DNA: TGTGCCAGCAGACCCTTTTCAGCTAACTATGGCTACACCTTC
size: NA; V: TRBV6-5; D: NA; J: TRBJ2-7; CDR3: CASSYSYRPSYEQYF; DNA: TGTGCCAGCAGTTACTCGTACAGACCTTCCTACGAGCAGTACTTC
size: few; V: TRBV5-4; D: NA; J: TRBJ1-1; CDR3: CASSLTQGENTEAFF; DNA: TGTGCCAGCAGCCTAACACAGGGTGAGAACACTGAAGCTTTCTTT
size: NA; V: TRBV5-8; D: NA; J: TRBJ1-1; CDR3: CASSLVAGNTEAFF; DNA: TGTGCCAGCAGCTTGGTAGCCGGGAACACTGAAGCTTTCTTT
size: NA; V: TRBV7-9; D: TRBD2; J: TRBJ2-5; CDR3: CASSPAGVGETQYF; DNA: TGTGCCAGCAGCCCCGCGGGGGTCGGCGAGACCCAGTACTTC
size: NA; V: TRBV3-1/TRBV3-2; D: TRBD1; J: TRBJ1-3; CDR3: CASSQGLQGWTNTIYF; DNA: TGTGCCAGCAGCCAAGGCTTACAGGGGTGGACGAACACCATATATTTT
size: NA; V: TRBV6-5; D: TRBD1; J: TRBJ2-2; CDR3: CASRWGRGYTGELFF; DNA: TGTGCCAGCAGGTGGGGCAGGGGGTACACCGGGGAGCTGTTTTTT
size: NA; V: TRBV5-6; D: TRBD1; J: TRBJ1-2; CDR3: CASSLFGTGPVLYGYTF; DNA: TGTGCCAGCAGCTTGTTCGGGACAGGCCCTGTTCTTTATGGCTACACCTTC
size: NA; V: TRBV19; D: TRBD1; J: TRBJ1-6; CDR3: CASSIRKDRGNSPLHF; DNA: TGTGCCAGTAGTATCCGAAAGGACAGGGGTAATTCACCCCTCCACTTT
size: NA; V: TRBV12-1; D: NA; J: TRBJ2-7; CDR3: CASSPAERKSYEQYF; DNA: TGTGCCAGCAGCCCCGCGGAGCGTAAGTCCTACGAGCAGTACTTC
size: once; V: TRBV4-3; D: NA; J: TRBJ1-4; CDR3: CASSLQGGSNEKLFF; DNA: TGCGCCAGCAGCCTCCAGGGAGGATCGAATGAAAAACTGTTTTTT
size: NA; V: TRBV7-8; D: TRBD1; J: TRBJ1-3; CDR3: CASSQGTGSGNTIYF; DNA: TGTGCCAGCAGCCAAGGGACAGGGTCGGGAAACACCATATATTTT
size: NA; V: TRBV29-1; D: NA; J: TRBJ2-7; CDR3: CSVSGLTWDEQYF; DNA: TGCAGCGTTTCAGGGTTGACGTGGGACGAGCAGTACTTC
size: NA; V: TRBV10-3; D: NA; J: TRBJ1-2; CDR3: CAISEFPESNGYTF; DNA: TGTGCCATCAGTGAGTTTCCGGAGTCGAATGGCTACACCTTC
size: NA; V: TRBV4-3; D: TRBD1; J: TRBJ1-4; CDR3: CASSPVGGTGGEKLFF; DNA: TGCGCCAGCAGCCCAGTGGGCGGGACAGGGGGAGAAAAACTGTTTTTT
size: once; V: TRBV30; D: NA; J: TRBJ2-3; CDR3: CAWSSGLLMTDTQYF; DNA: TGTGCCTGGAGTTCGGGATTACTGATGACAGATACGCAGTATTTT
size: NA; V: TRBV6-5; D: TRBD1; J: TRBJ2-2; CDR3: CASSYRGLDTGELFF; DNA: TGTGCCAGCAGTTACAGGGGGCTCGACACCGGGGAGCTGTTTTTT
size: once; V: TRBV10-3; D: TRBD1; J: TRBJ2-6; CDR3: CAISEPGTGGAGGANVLTF; DNA: TGTGCCATCAGTGAGCCTGGGACAGGGGGCGCGGGTGGGGCCAACGTCCTGACTTTC
size: NA; V: TRBV9; D: NA; J: TRBJ1-6; CDR3: CASSVEEQTNSPLHF; DNA: TGTGCCAGCAGCGTAGAAGAACAGACAAATTCACCCCTCCACTTT
size: NA; V: TRBV18; D: NA; J: TRBJ1-6; CDR3: CASSPGGYSNSPLHF; DNA: TGTGCCAGCTCACCGGGGGGGTACTCGAATTCACCCCTCCACTTT
size: NA; V: TRBV5-6; D: NA; J: TRBJ1-2; CDR3: CASSLVSGAPNYGYTF; DNA: TGTGCCAGCAGCTTGGTCAGCGGTGCCCCTAACTATGGCTACACCTTC
size: NA; V: TRBV10-3; D: TRBD1; J: TRBJ1-3; CDR3: CATGQVTNGNTIYF; DNA: TGTGCCACCGGACAGGTAACGAACGGAAACACCATATATTTT
size: NA; V: TRBV12-3/TRBV12-4; D: NA; J: TRBJ2-1; CDR3: CASSYNFAQFF; DNA: TGTGCCAGCAGTTACAATTTCGCGCAGTTCTTC
size: NA; V: TRBV5-6; D: TRBD1; J: TRBJ1-2; CDR3: CASSLEGQGYGYTF; DNA: TGTGCCAGCAGCTTGGAAGGACAGGGCTATGGCTACACCTTC
size: NA; V: TRBV2; D: NA; J: TRBJ1-1; CDR3: CASSERQALNTEAFF; DNA: TGTGCCAGCAGTGAACGACAGGCTCTGAACACTGAAGCTTTCTTT
size: NA; V: TRBV18; D: NA; J: TRBJ1-2; CDR3: CASSPQGSALDGYTF; DNA: TGTGCCAGCTCACCCCAGGGCAGTGCCCTTGATGGCTACACCTTC
size: once; V: TRBV6-5; D: TRBD1; J: TRBJ1-1; CDR3: CASSQRDRGLTEAFF; DNA: TGTGCCAGCAGCCAACGGGACAGGGGACTCACTGAAGCTTTCTTT
size: few; V: TRBV6-6; D: TRBD1; J: TRBJ2-5; CDR3: CASRNTGTGKFETQYF; DNA: TGTGCCAGCAGGAACACGGGGACAGGGAAATTCGAGACCCAGTACTTC
size: NA; V: TRBV7-3; D: NA; J: TRBJ2-3; CDR3: CASSSQSRGLDTQYF; DNA: TGTGCCAGCAGCTCCCAAAGTCGGGGTTTAGATACGCAGTATTTT
size: NA; V: TRBV5-1; D: NA; J: TRBJ1-1; CDR3: CASSPQGSGTEAFF; DNA: TGCGCCAGCAGCCCCCAGGGGAGTGGCACTGAAGCTTTCTTT
size: NA; V: TRBV7-9; D: TRBD1; J: TRBJ2-2; CDR3: CASSLGQGNTGELFF; DNA: TGTGCCAGCAGCTTGGGACAGGGGAACACCGGGGAGCTGTTTTTT
size: NA; V: TRBV7-9; D: NA; J: TRBJ1-6; CDR3: CASSQTLYNSPLHF; DNA: TGTGCCAGCAGCCAGACATTGTATAATTCACCCCTCCACTTT